The rows below give T cell receptor beta chains drawn from one sample of a study of T cell changes during pregnancy in multiple sclerosis. Profiling relied on immunoSEQ multiplex PCR, and the TCRdb table lists in-frame clones only, not all of them. Of about 110,000 clones in the sample, around 90% were seen once. The starting material was peripheral blood, obtained after pregnancy. These receptors originate from a female donor with multiple sclerosis, enrolled in a pregnancy study. The CDR3 runs from the conserved cysteine through the conserved F or W. A D gene is named only where the DNA matches it firmly. The size field is filled for only some rows; it gives once, few, many or a size class.

j_gene | v_gene | abundance | d_gene | CDR3nt | CDR3aa
TRBJ1-1 | TRBV5-6 | once | NA | TGTGCCAGCAGCCGAATATTCCAGGCGAACACTGAAGCTTTCTTT | CASSRIFQANTEAFF
TRBJ2-7 | TRBV5-1 | once | TRBD2 | TGCGCCAGCAGCCTTAGCGGGAAGGGTTACGAGCAGTACTTC | CASSLSGKGYEQYF
TRBJ1-1 | TRBV7-9 | few | NA | TGTGCCAGCAGCTTACGAGACGGGGACACTGAAGCTTTCTTT | CASSLRDGDTEAFF
TRBJ2-3 | TRBV5-1 | NA | NA | TGCGCCAGCAGCTTGTCAAACACAGATACGCAGTATTTT | CASSLSNTDTQYF
TRBJ2-7 | TRBV7-9 | NA | NA | TGTGCCAGCAGCCCCAACTCCTACGAGCAGTACTTC | CASSPNSYEQYF
TRBJ2-7 | TRBV2 | NA | TRBD1 | TGTGCCAGCAGCGGACAGGCGAACGAGCAGTACTTC | CASSGQANEQYF
TRBJ2-7 | TRBV19 | NA | TRBD1 | TGTGCCAGTAGTAACCAGGGACAGGCGGTCGACGAGCAGTACTTC | CASSNQGQAVDEQYF
TRBJ1-3 | TRBV5-1 | NA | NA | TGCGCCAGCAGCTTGGACAGGGTGGCTGGAAACACCATATATTTT | CASSLDRVAGNTIYF
TRBJ2-3 | TRBV5-1 | NA | NA | TGCGCCAGCAGCTTGGATTTTAGCGATGATACGCAGTATTTT | CASSLDFSDDTQYF
TRBJ1-4 | TRBV4-1 | NA | TRBD1 | TGCGCCAGCAGTTCAAACAGGGGAACTAATGAAAAACTGTTTTTT | CASSSNRGTNEKLFF